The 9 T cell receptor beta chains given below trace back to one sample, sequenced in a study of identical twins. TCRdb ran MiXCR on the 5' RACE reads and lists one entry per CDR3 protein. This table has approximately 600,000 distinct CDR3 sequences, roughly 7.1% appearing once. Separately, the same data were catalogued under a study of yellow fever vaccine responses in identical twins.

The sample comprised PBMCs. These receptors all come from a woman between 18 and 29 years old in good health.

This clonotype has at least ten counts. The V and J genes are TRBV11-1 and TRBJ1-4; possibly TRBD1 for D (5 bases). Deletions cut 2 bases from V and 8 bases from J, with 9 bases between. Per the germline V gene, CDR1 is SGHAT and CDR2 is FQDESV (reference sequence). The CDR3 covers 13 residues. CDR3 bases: TGTGCCAGCAGCTTATGGGGCCGCGAAAAACTGTTTTTT. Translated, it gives CASSLWGREKLFF.

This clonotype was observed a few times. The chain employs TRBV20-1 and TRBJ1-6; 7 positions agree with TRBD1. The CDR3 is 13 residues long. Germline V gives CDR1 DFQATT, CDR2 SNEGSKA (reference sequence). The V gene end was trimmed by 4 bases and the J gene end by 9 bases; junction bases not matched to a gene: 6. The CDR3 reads CSAKGQGGSPLHF. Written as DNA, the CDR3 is TGCAGTGCTAAAGGTCAGGGGGGTTCACCCCTCCACTTT.

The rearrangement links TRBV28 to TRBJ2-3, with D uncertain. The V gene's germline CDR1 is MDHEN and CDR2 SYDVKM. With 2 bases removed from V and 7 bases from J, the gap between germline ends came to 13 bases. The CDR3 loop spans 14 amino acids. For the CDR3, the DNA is TGTGCCAGCAGTTTAGTCGGGCTACGACATACGCAGTATTTT. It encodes CASSLVGLRHTQYF.

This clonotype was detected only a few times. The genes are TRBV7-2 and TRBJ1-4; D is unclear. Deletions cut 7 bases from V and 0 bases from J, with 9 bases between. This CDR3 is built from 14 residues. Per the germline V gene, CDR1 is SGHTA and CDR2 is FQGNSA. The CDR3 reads CASNEFATNEKLFF. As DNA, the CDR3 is TGTGCCAGCAACGAGTTTGCAACTAATGAAAAACTGTTTTTT.

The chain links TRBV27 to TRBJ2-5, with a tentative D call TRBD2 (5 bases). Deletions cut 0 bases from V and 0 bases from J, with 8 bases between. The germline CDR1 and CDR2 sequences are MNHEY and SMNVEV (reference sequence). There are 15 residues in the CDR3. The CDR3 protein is CASSLSVGNQETQYF. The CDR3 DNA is TGTGCCAGCAGTTTATCGGTCGGGAACCAAGAGACCCAGTACTTC.

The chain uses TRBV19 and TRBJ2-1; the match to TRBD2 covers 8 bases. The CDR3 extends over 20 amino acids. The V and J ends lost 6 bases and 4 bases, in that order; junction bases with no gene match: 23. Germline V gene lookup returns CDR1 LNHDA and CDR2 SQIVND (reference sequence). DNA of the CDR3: TGTGCCAGTAGAACCCTCCGAAGGGGAGTAGCGGGGTACCTGTACAATGAGCAGTTCTTC. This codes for CASRTLRRGVAGYLYNEQFF.

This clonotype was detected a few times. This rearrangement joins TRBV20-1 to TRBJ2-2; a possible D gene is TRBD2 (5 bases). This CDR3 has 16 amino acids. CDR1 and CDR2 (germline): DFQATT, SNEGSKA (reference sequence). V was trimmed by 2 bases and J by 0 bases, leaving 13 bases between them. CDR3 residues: CSARIAAASNTGELFF. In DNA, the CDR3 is TGCAGTGCTAGAATTGCAGCGGCCTCGAACACCGGGGAGCTGTTTTTT.

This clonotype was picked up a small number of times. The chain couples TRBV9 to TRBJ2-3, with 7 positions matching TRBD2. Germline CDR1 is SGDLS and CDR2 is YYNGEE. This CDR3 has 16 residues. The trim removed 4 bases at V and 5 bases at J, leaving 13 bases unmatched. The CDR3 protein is CASSPTSSGIRDTQYF. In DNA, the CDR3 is TGTGCCAGCAGCCCAACATCTAGCGGTATTCGAGATACGCAGTATTTT.

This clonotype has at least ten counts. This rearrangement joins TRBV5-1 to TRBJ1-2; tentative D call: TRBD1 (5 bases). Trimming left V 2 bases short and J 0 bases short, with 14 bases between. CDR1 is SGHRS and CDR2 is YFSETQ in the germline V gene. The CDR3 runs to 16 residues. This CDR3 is CASSFGGAEANYGYTF. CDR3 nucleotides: TGCGCCAGCAGCTTTGGTGGGGCGGAAGCTAACTATGGCTACACCTTC.